Sequencing of this TCR beta chain was carried out in a study of STAT5B mutations in CD4+ large granular lymphocyte leukemia. Overall study results and limits: Patient CD4-sorted repertoires stayed more clonal than healthy ones after leukemic-clone removal.

For this clone: What it recognizes is unknown.

Control samples were healthy donors' buffy coats. Original analysis: The detection floor for productive clonotype frequency was 2.59 x 10-5. Here immunoSEQ multiplex PCR was the method, and the copy in TCRdb shows in-frame clones only, minus some. D and trimming were read from the DNA, whereas the V and J calls and clone size are those reported in that table. The sample consists of tens of thousands of clones, roughly 83% of them appearing once. The TCR comes from a human donor in good health. The sequenced sample was CD4+ T cells from blood buffy coats.

In DNA form, the CDR3 reads TGTGCCAGCAGCCTAGTCTCCTACAATGAGCAGTTCTTC. It translates to CASSLVSYNEQFF. The chain has TRBV5-4 and TRBJ2-1; D remains ambiguous. Germline V CDR1 and CDR2: SGHNT, YYREEE (reference sequence). Trimming pared 4 bases from V and 0 bases from J, leaving 5 bases between. CDR3 size: 13 residues. The entire variable domain, with the rest obtained from reference TRBV5-4 and TRBJ2-1, is as follows: ETGVTQSPTHLIKTRGQQVTLRCSSQSGHNTVSWYQQALGQGPQFIFQYYREEENGRGNFPPRFSGLQFPNYSSELNVNALELDDSALYLCASSLVSYNEQFFGPGTRLTVL.